This entry features one TCR beta chain sequence. The antigen is not known. The CDR3 covers 15 residues. Germline CDR1 reads DFQATT; CDR2 reads SNEGSKA (reference sequence). The data belong to a study of CXCR3-negative and CXCR3-positive naive CD8 T cells. TRB cDNA libraries were made by UMI-labeled 5' RACE. TCRdb reprocessed the 5' RACE reads and keeps a single row for each CDR3 protein, giving no DNA. The data show over 55,000 distinct CDR3 sequences, and the top ten clones hold 23%. Findings of the study overall: Most assays used freshly isolated PBMCs, as cryopreservation partially reduced CXCR3. Naive CXCR3-negative and CXCR3-positive cells had similar TRBV-TRBJ usage; memory differed.

The V gene is TRBV20-1, the J gene TRBJ2-1; TCRdb lists TRBD1, though no DNA is available to test this call. This TCR derives from a human donor in good health. Some clones in this sample may be carry-over from other donors' samples. The source material was memory CD8+ T cells from blood. This CDR3 reads CSAPTPGLASDEQFF.